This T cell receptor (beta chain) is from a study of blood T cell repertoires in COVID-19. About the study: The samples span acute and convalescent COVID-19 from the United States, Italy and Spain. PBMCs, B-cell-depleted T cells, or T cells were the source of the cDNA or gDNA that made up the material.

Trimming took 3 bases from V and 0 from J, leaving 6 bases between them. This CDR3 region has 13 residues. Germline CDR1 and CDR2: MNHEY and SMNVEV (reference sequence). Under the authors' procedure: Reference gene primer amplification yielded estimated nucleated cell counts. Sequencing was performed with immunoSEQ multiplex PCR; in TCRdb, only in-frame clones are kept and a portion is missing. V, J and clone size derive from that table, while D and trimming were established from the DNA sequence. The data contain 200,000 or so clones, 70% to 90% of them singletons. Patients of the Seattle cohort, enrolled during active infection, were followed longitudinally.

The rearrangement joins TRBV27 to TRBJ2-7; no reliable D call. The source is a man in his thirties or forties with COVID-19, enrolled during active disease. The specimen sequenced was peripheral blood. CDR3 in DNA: TGTGCCAGCAGTTTCCGCAGCTCCTACGAGCAGTACTTC. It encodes CASSFRSSYEQYF.